This is a list of T cell receptor beta chains from one sample in a study of regulatory T cells in long-lasting Graves disease. MiXCR, run by TCRdb on the multiplex PCR reads, gives a single entry per CDR3 protein. The sample includes fewer than 350,000 distinct CDR3 sequences, roughly 18% of them seen just once. Material: peripheral blood mononuclear cells (PBMCs), obtained at new diagnosis, from a patient treated with antithyroid drugs. The receptors were gathered from a female donor with Graves disease. Both conserved end residues are part of each CDR3. A D gene is named only where the DNA matches it firmly. The size field is filled for only some rows; it gives once, few, many or a size class.

TRBD1 | many | TRBJ2-2 | TRBV6-1 | CASVQGAYTGELFF | TGTGCCAGCGTACAGGGGGCGTACACCGGGGAGCTGTTTTTT
- | - | TRBJ1-1 | TRBV19 | CASSLRQAWGTEAFF | TGTGCCAGTAGTCTCCGACAGGCCTGGGGCACTGAAGCTTTCTTT
- | - | TRBJ2-7 | TRBV5-1 | CASSLEVLASQGYEQYF | TGCGCCAGCAGCTTGGAGGTGCTAGCGAGCCAAGGCTACGAGCAGTACTTC
- | many | TRBJ1-2 | TRBV24-1 | CATSDFGGPSYGYTF | TGTGCCACCAGTGATTTCGGGGGCCCTAGCTATGGCTACACCTTC
TRBD1 | many | TRBJ1-1 | TRBV5-1 | CASSVQGAGNTEAFF | TGCGCCAGCAGCGTCCAGGGGGCGGGGAACACTGAAGCTTTCTTT
- | many | TRBJ2-1 | TRBV7-9 | CASSSNRRDYNEQFF | TGTGCCAGCAGCTCAAACCGGCGGGACTACAATGAGCAGTTCTTC
- | many | TRBJ1-2 | TRBV12-3/TRBV12-4 | CASRASQGAGYTF | TGTGCCAGCAGGGCCTCACAGGGTGCTGGCTACACCTTC
- | - | TRBJ1-4 | TRBV11-2 | CASSLHPSNEKLFF | TGTGCCAGCAGCTTACACCCATCTAATGAAAAACTGTTTTTT
- | many | TRBJ1-2 | TRBV20-1 | CSARVQGRKVESLF | TGCAGTGCTAGAGTGCAGGGGAGAAAAGTTGAGAGTCTTTTC
- | - | TRBJ2-1 | TRBV6-4 | CASSSGVTPLVWNEQFF | TGTGCCAGCAGTTCCGGAGTAACCCCCCTAGTTTGGAATGAGCAGTTCTTC
- | many | TRBJ1-2 | TRBV28 | CATLGSAANYGYTF | TGTGCCACCTTAGGGAGTGCAGCTAACTATGGCTACACCTTC
- | - | TRBJ2-2 | TRBV19 | CASSSSDPTEPNTGELFF | TGTGCCAGTAGTAGCTCAGATCCGACAGAGCCCAACACCGGGGAGCTGTTTTTT
TRBD1 | many | TRBJ1-6 | TRBV12-3/TRBV12-4 | CASTGQGNSPLHF | TGTGCCAGCACCGGACAGGGAAATTCACCCCTCCACTTT
TRBD1 | many | TRBJ2-3 | TRBV6-2/TRBV6-3 | CASSDRDRGQDTQYF | TGTGCCAGCAGTGACCGGGACAGGGGGCAAGATACGCAGTATTTT
- | many | TRBJ1-1 | TRBV7-9 | CASSSPPKGQLLNTEAFF | TGTGCCAGCAGCTCCCCCCCCAAAGGACAGCTTCTGAACACTGAAGCTTTCTTT
- | many | TRBJ2-7 | TRBV19 | CASSHPGTSYEQYF | TGTGCCAGTAGTCATCCGGGGACCTCCTACGAGCAGTACTTC
- | - | TRBJ1-5 | TRBV12-3/TRBV12-4 | CASTFAQGGQPQHF | TGTGCCAGCACCTTCGCGCAGGGAGGCCAGCCCCAGCATTTT
TRBD1 | many | TRBJ1-3 | TRBV11-3 | CASSLVGTVSGNTIYF | TGTGCCAGCAGCTTAGTGGGGACAGTCTCTGGAAACACCATATATTTT
TRBD2 | few | TRBJ2-5 | TRBV7-9 | CASSSSRAEIGLAGAQETQYF | TGTGCCAGCAGCTCCTCACGGGCGGAAATTGGACTAGCGGGGGCGCAAGAGACCCAGTACTTC
- | few | TRBJ2-6 | TRBV5-1 | CASSLVAQIRGQGLSGANVLTF | TGCGCCAGCAGCTTGGTTGCGCAAATTCGAGGACAGGGACTATCTGGGGCCAACGTCCTGACTTTC
TRBD2 | many | TRBJ2-5 | TRBV6-2/TRBV6-3 | CASSYSNRLAGGGETQYF | TGTGCCAGCAGTTACTCGAACCGTCTAGCGGGAGGCGGGGAGACCCAGTACTTC
- | many | TRBJ1-5 | TRBV30 | CAWSVGQPTGQPQHF | TGTGCCTGGAGTGTCGGACAGCCGACGGGTCAGCCCCAGCATTTT
- | - | TRBJ2-1 | TRBV7-9 | CASSSGLYNEQSF | TGTGCCAGCAGCTCTGGGCTCTACAATGAGCAGTCCTTC
- | many | TRBJ1-1 | TRBV11-2 | CASSLGTTEAFF | TGTGCCAGCAGCTTAGGGACAACTGAAGCTTTCTTT
- | - | TRBJ2-3 | TRBV19 | CASRAAGWSDTQYF | TGTGCCAGTAGGGCGGCAGGGTGGTCGGATACGCAGTATTTT
TRBD2 | - | TRBJ2-7 | TRBV2 | CASSELAGSYEQYF | TGTGCCAGCAGTGAACTAGCGGGGAGTTACGAGCAGTACTTC
- | - | TRBJ1-4 | TRBV20-1 | CSARGPPGPATNEKLFF | TGCAGTGCTAGAGGGCCCCCGGGTCCTGCTACTAATGAAAAACTGTTTTTT
- | many | TRBJ1-2 | TRBV28 | CASSLVTGGYTF | TGTGCCAGCAGTTTAGTTACTGGCGGCTACACCTTC
TRBD2 | once | TRBJ2-1 | TRBV6-1 | CGSTGAGEVQFF | TGTGGCAGCACCGGAGCGGGGGAGGTGCAGTTCTTC
- | many | TRBJ2-1 | TRBV7-9 | CASSHTILAPRGGSYNEQFF | TGTGCCAGCAGCCATACCATACTAGCGCCCAGAGGGGGATCCTACAATGAGCAGTTCTTC
TRBD2 | many | TRBJ2-7 | TRBV20-1 | CSARDVLPGLAGGPYEQYF | TGCAGTGCTAGAGATGTACTCCCGGGACTAGCGGGAGGGCCCTACGAGCAGTACTTC
- | many | TRBJ1-2 | TRBV2 | CASRPGEVGGYTF | TGTGCCAGCAGGCCAGGGGAGGTTGGCGGCTACACCTTC
- | - | TRBJ1-1 | TRBV18 | CASSPRRGNTEAFF | TGTGCCAGCTCACCTCGCAGGGGGAACACTGAAGCTTTCTTT
TRBD1 | many | TRBJ2-3 | TRBV19 | CASRITGQGTDTQYF | TGTGCCAGTAGGATAACGGGACAGGGAACAGATACGCAGTATTTT
- | - | TRBJ2-3 | TRBV24-1 | CATSDLSGVTDTQYF | TGTGCCACCAGTGATTTAAGCGGAGTCACAGATACGCAGTATTTT